This T cell receptor beta chain was sequenced in a study of T-cell reconstitution after alpha-beta-depleted transplantation in children. Unique molecular identifiers were incorporated during preparation of the TCRbeta library. TCRdb fed the PCR reads into MiXCR, producing one record per CDR3 protein. The sample consists of around 71,000 distinct CDR3 sequences, 6% to 8.5% of them appearing once. Trimming shortened V by 6 bases and J by 0 bases, and 18 bases separated the two germline ends. Per the germline V gene, CDR1 is MDHEN and CDR2 is SYDVKM. The length of the CDR3 is 17 residues. The TCR comes from a human donor who donated a stem cell graft to a child with acute lymphoblastic leukemia. The chain uses TRBV28 and TRBJ2-4; D not resolved. Sequencing was performed on PBMCs from the stem cell graft donor, taken from the stem cell graft. CDR3 protein: CASSSLGDMLAKNIQYF. In DNA, the CDR3 is TGTGCCAGCAGCTCCCTAGGAGATATGCTAGCCAAAAACATTCAGTACTTC.